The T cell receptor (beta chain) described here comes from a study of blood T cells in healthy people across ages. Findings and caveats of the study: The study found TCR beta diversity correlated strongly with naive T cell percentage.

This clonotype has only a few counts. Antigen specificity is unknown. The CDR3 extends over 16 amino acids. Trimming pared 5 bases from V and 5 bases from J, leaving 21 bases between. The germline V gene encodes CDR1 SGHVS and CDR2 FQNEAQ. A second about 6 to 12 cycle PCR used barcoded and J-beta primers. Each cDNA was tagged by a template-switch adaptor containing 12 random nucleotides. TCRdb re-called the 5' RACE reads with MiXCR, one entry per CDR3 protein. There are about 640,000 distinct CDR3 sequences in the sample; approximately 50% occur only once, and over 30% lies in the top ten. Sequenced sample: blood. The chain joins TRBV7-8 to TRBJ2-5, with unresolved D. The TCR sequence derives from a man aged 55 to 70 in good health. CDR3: CASSQRRLEIMETQYF. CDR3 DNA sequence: TGTGCCAGCAGCCAACGTAGGCTAGAGATTATGGAGACCCAGTACTTC.